This is a list of T cell receptor beta chains from one sample in a study of radiation and T cells in renal cell carcinoma. TCRdb's table, derived via immunoSEQ multiplex PCR, lists solely in-frame clones and lacks some. Of about 76,000 clones in the sample, 70% to 90% are singletons; the top ten hold 4.5% to 7%. The material was blood, obtained from a patient whose treatment included radiotherapy and nephrectomy. These TCRs come from a woman in her 70s with renal cell carcinoma. Each CDR3 is given with its conserved first and last residue. The D gene is left open where the match is weak. Not every row has a clone size; where given, it reads once, few, many or a size class.

J gene,clone size,D gene,V gene,CDR3 DNA,CDR3 protein
TRBJ2-7,NA,TRBD1,TRBV29-1,TGCAGCGTTAGGTGGCAGGGGGCCTACGAGCAGTACTTC,CSVRWQGAYEQYF
TRBJ1-1,once,TRBD1,TRBV5-5,TGTGCCAGCAGTTTACAGGGGAGCACTGAAGCTTTCTTT,CASSLQGSTEAFF
TRBJ1-3,NA,NA,TRBV18,TGTGCCAGCTCACCAAGTCGGGGGACGAACTCTGGAAACACCATATATTTT,CASSPSRGTNSGNTIYF
TRBJ1-2,NA,NA,TRBV27,TGTGCCAGCAGTCCAGCGCGGGACACCTTGGCGAGCTACACCTTC,CASSPARDTLASYTF
TRBJ2-7,NA,TRBD1,TRBV28,TGTGCCAGCATCCCGGGACAGGGACACTACTACGAGCAGTACTTC,CASIPGQGHYYEQYF
TRBJ2-2,NA,TRBD2,TRBV25-1,TGTGCCAGCAGTGACCCACTAGCGGGGTTCACCGGGGAGCTGTTTTTT,CASSDPLAGFTGELFF
TRBJ1-3,NA,NA,TRBV7-8,TGTGCCAGCAGCTTAGCCGGGGCATATGCTGGAAACACCATATATTTT,CASSLAGAYAGNTIYF
TRBJ2-7,once,NA,TRBV5-1,TGCGCCAGCAGCCTTACTCTCAACGAGCAGTACTTC,CASSLTLNEQYF
TRBJ2-2,NA,TRBD1,TRBV19,TGTGCCAGTAGCTTGGGACAGGGAAACACCGGGGAGCTGTTTTTT,CASSLGQGNTGELFF
TRBJ1-2,once,NA,TRBV19,TGTGCCAGTACTCTTGGGGGGATCTATGGCTACACCTTC,CASTLGGIYGYTF
TRBJ1-5,NA,NA,TRBV2,TGTGCCAGCAGTGACAGCACATATCAGCCCCAGCATTTT,CASSDSTYQPQHF
TRBJ2-1,NA,TRBD2,TRBV18,TGTGCCAGCTCACCCTCGACACTAGCGGGGGGGCCTTCCTACAATGAGCAGTTCTTC,CASSPSTLAGGPSYNEQFF
TRBJ1-4,NA,NA,TRBV7-6,TGTGCCAGCAGCTTAGGAAGAGGTTTGAATGAAAAACTGTTTTTT,CASSLGRGLNEKLFF
TRBJ2-7,NA,TRBD2,TRBV9,TGTGCCAGCAGCACCGCGGGGGGCCTCTCCTACGAGCAGTACTTC,CASSTAGGLSYEQYF
TRBJ2-1,NA,NA,TRBV4-3,TGCGCCAGCAGCCAAGATCACTCGGGGAATGAGCAGTTCTTC,CASSQDHSGNEQFF
TRBJ1-3,NA,TRBD1,TRBV2,TGTGCCAGCACAGGGGGAATGGCTGGAAACACCATATATTTT,CASTGGMAGNTIYF
TRBJ2-5,NA,TRBD1,TRBV2,TGTGCCAGCAGTGGTTGGGACAGGCCAGGGTTGAAGACCCAGTACTTC,CASSGWDRPGLKTQYF
TRBJ2-3,NA,NA,TRBV29-1,TGCAGCGTCTCCGTGGATACGCAGTATTTT,CSVSVDTQYF
TRBJ1-2,NA,NA,TRBV29-1,TGCAGTGAAGGACGGGGGGCGTTC,CSEGRGAF
TRBJ1-2,NA,TRBD1,TRBV6-1,TGTGCCAGCAGTCCCGGGACAGGGGACGGCTACACCTTC,CASSPGTGDGYTF
TRBJ2-5,NA,NA,TRBV28,TGTGCCAGCAGTCCGCAGTTTGAGACCCAGTACTTC,CASSPQFETQYF
TRBJ2-5,NA,NA,TRBV7-2,TGTGCCAGCAGCTTAGCGGTGGGACAAAGGGAGACCCAGTACTTC,CASSLAVGQRETQYF
TRBJ1-1,NA,NA,TRBV30,TGTGCCTGGAGTGCCGGGTGGGCGAACACTGAAGCTTTCTTT,CAWSAGWANTEAFF
TRBJ1-5,once,TRBD1,TRBV15,TGTGCCACCAGCAGAGGGATTTTCGGGACAGGTTCCAATCAGCCCCAGCATTTT,CATSRGIFGTGSNQPQHF
TRBJ2-7,NA,NA,TRBV7-9,TGTGCCAGCGGAGCAGGGCCGGGCGAGCAGTACTTC,CASGAGPGEQYF
TRBJ1-6,NA,TRBD1,TRBV6-1,TGTGCCAGCAGTTCCTTACAGGGGCCGGATTCACCCCTCCACTTT,CASSSLQGPDSPLHF
TRBJ1-1,NA,NA,TRBV18,TGTGCCAGCTCACCACCACGGAAGGGGACTGAAGCTTTCTTT,CASSPPRKGTEAFF
TRBJ1-5,NA,TRBD1,TRBV28,TGTGCCAGCAGTTCCAGGGGGGAAGGCAATCAGCCCCAGCATTTT,CASSSRGEGNQPQHF
TRBJ1-3,NA,NA,TRBV11-1,TGTGCCAGCAGCCTACACAGAGCAGGAAACACCATATATTTT,CASSLHRAGNTIYF
TRBJ2-3,NA,NA,TRBV7-6,TGTGCCAGCAGCTTAGCGCGATCTAGCACAGATACGCAGTATTTT,CASSLARSSTDTQYF
TRBJ1-2,NA,NA,TRBV25-1,TGTGCCAGCACAGGGCCCGCATTCTATGGCTACACCTTC,CASTGPAFYGYTF
TRBJ2-7,NA,TRBD2,TRBV6-5,TGTGCCAGCAGCTCCACTAGCGGGGGGGACGAGCAGTACTTC,CASSSTSGGDEQYF
TRBJ1-5,once,NA,TRBV12-2,TGTGCAAGTCGCTTAGGTCAGGGGGAGGATCAGCCCCAGCATTTT,CASRLGQGEDQPQHF
TRBJ1-1,few,TRBD1,TRBV13,TGTGCCAGCAGCTCGGGACAGGGGGCACCGAACACTGAAGCTTTCTTT,CASSSGQGAPNTEAFF
TRBJ1-6,few,NA,TRBV14,TGTGCCAGCAGCCAAGAGGGGGATAATTCACCCCTCCACTTT,CASSQEGDNSPLHF
TRBJ1-1,NA,NA,TRBV10-3,TGTGCCAGTCTCGCAGGGGACACTGAAGCTTTCTTT,CASLAGDTEAFF
TRBJ2-3,NA,NA,TRBV15,TGTGCCACCAGCAGAGGAGGGTCGGCGGGGGCTCATGTGGATACGCAGTATTTT,CATSRGGSAGAHVDTQYF
TRBJ2-7,NA,TRBD1,TRBV28,TGTGCCAGCAGTTTATCCCTCGGACAGGGGGTTTACGAGCAGTACTTC,CASSLSLGQGVYEQYF